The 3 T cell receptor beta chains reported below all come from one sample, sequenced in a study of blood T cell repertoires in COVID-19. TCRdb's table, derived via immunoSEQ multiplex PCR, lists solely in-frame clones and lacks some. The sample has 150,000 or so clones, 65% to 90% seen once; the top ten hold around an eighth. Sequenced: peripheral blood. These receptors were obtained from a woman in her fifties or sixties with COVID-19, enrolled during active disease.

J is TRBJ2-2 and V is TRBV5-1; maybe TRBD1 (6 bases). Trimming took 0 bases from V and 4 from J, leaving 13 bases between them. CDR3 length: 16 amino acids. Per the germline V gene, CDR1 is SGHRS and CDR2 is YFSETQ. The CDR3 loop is CASSLVGTQVTGELFF. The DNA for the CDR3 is TGCGCCAGCAGCTTGGTGGGGACACAAGTCACCGGGGAGCTGTTTTTT. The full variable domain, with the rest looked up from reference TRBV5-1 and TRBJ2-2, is KAGVTQTPRYLIKTRGQQVTLSCSPISGHRSVSWYQQTPGQGLQFLFEYFSETQRNKGNFPGRFSGRQFSNSRSEMNVSTLELGDSALYLCASSLVGTQVTGELFFGEGSRLTVL.

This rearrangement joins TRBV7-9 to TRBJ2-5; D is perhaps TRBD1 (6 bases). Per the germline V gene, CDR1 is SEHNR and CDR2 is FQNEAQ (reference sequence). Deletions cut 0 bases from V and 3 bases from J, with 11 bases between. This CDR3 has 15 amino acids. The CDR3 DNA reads TGTGCCAGCAGCTTAGCGGGTTCAGGGGAAGAGACCCAGTACTTC. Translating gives CASSLAGSGEETQYF.

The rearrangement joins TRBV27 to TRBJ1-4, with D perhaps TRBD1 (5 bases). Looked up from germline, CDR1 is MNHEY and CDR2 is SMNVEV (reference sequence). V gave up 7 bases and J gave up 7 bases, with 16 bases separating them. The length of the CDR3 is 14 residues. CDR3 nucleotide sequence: TGTGCCAGCAAAATGGAGGGACCTTTTGAAAAACTGTTTTTT. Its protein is CASKMEGPFEKLFF.